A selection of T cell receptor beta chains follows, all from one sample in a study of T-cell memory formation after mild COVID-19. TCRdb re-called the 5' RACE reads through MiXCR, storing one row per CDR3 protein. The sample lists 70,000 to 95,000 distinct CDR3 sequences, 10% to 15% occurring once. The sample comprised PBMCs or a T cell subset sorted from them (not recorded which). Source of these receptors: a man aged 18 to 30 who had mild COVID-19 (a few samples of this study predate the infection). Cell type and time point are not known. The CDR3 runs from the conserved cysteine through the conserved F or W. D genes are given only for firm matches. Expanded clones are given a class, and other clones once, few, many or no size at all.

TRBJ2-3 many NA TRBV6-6 CASSYGPPGTDTQYF TGTGCCAGCAGTTACGGCCCCCCGGGCACAGATACGCAGTATTTT
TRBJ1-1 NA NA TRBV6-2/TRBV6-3 CASRNWAGTANTEAFF TGTGCCAGCAGGAATTGGGCCGGGACGGCGAACACTGAAGCTTTCTTT
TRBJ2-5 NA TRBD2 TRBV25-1 CASSDGVGGYQETQYF TGTGCCAGCAGTGACGGTGTCGGGGGGTACCAAGAGACCCAGTACTTC
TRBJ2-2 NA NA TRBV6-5 CASSYSMGQTNTGELFF TGTGCCAGCAGTTACTCGATGGGGCAGACGAACACCGGGGAGCTGTTTTTT
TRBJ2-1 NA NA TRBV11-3 CASSLDGSSYNEQFF TGTGCCAGCAGCTTGGACGGGAGCTCCTACAATGAGCAGTTCTTC
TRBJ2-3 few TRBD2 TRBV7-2 CASSFTSGGADTQYF TGTGCCAGCAGCTTTACTAGCGGGGGAGCAGATACGCAGTATTTT
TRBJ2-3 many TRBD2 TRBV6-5 CASRSPGGADTQYF TGTGCCAGCAGATCTCCGGGGGGAGCAGATACGCAGTATTTT
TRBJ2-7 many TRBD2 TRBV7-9 CASSLAGGEREQYF TGTGCCAGCAGCTTGGCCGGGGGGGAGCGCGAGCAGTACTTC
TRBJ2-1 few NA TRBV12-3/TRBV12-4 CASSFPGVGNEQFF TGTGCCAGCAGTTTCCCAGGGGTGGGCAATGAGCAGTTCTTC
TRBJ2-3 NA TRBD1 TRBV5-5 CASSLDRGVRDTDTQYF TGTGCCAGCAGCTTGGACAGGGGTGTTAGAGACACAGATACGCAGTATTTT
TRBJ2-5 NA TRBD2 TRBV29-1 CSVIGTGGRETQYF TGCAGCGTTATAGGAACGGGGGGACGGGAGACCCAGTACTTC
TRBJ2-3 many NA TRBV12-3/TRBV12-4 CASSPRDTQYF TGTGCCAGCAGTCCGAGGGATACGCAGTATTTT
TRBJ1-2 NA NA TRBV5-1 CASSLLPSRDGYTF TGCGCCAGCAGCTTGCTTCCTAGCCGGGATGGCTACACCTTC
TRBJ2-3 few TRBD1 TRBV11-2 CASSLDEGEGTGSDTQYF TGTGCCAGCAGCTTAGATGAAGGAGAGGGGACAGGGTCAGATACGCAGTATTTT
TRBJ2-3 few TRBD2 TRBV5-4 CASSLGLAGTKGTDTQYF TGTGCCAGCAGCCTGGGACTAGCGGGGACCAAGGGTACAGATACGCAGTATTTT
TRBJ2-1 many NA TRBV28 CASSLLGFDEQFF TGTGCCAGCAGTTTATTGGGCTTCGATGAGCAGTTCTTC
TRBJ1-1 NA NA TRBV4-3 CASSRAGKNTEAFF TGCGCCAGCAGCCGCGCGGGCAAGAACACTGAAGCTTTCTTT
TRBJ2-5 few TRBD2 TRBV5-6 CASNNGGGETQYF TGTGCCAGCAACAACGGGGGGGGAGAGACCCAGTACTTC
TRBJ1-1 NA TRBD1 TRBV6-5 CASSYAGTGGMNTEAFF TGTGCCAGCAGTTACGCCGGGACAGGGGGGATGAACACTGAAGCTTTCTTT
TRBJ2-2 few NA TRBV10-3 CAISEDTGELFF TGTGCCATCAGTGAGGACACCGGGGAGCTGTTTTTT
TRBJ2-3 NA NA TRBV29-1 CSVHRDGHPTDTQYF TGCAGCGTACACCGGGACGGCCATCCCACAGATACGCAGTATTTT
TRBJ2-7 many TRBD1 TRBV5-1 CASSLDRGISYEQYF TGCGCCAGCAGCTTGGACAGGGGGATCTCCTACGAGCAGTACTTC
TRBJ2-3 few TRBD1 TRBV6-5 CASSYSTPTGDTQYF TGTGCCAGCAGTTACTCAACTCCGACAGGGGATACGCAGTATTTT
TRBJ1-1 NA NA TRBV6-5 CASSYQGQSTEAFF TGTGCCAGCAGTTACCAAGGCCAGTCCACTGAAGCTTTCTTT
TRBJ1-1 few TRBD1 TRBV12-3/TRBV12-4 CASSLDRASLTEAFF TGTGCCAGCAGCTTGGACAGGGCGAGTCTCACTGAAGCTTTCTTT
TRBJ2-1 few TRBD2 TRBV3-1 CASSQVRKGLAAYNEQFF TGTGCCAGCAGCCAAGTCCGCAAAGGACTAGCGGCCTACAATGAGCAGTTCTTC
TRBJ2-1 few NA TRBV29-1 CSVDGGEGSYNEQFF TGCAGCGTTGATGGGGGCGAGGGCTCCTACAATGAGCAGTTCTTC